The 8 T cell receptor beta chains reported below all come from one sample, sequenced in a study of T-cell memory formation after mild COVID-19. TCRdb ran MiXCR on the 5' RACE reads and lists one entry per CDR3 protein. The sample records about 60,000 distinct CDR3 sequences, 9.5% to 15% being singletons. Material: PBMCs or a T cell subset sorted from them (not recorded which). The receptors stem from a man between 18 and 29 years old who had mild COVID-19 (a few samples of this study predate the infection). Cell type and time point are not known.

There are many counts of this clonotype. This chain uses TRBV4-3 with TRBJ2-7; weak D call: TRBD1 (6 bases). Between the trimmed V and J ends, which lost 1 base and 1 base, there was a span of 23 bases. CDR1 LGHNA and CDR2 YSLEER come from the germline V gene. This CDR3 is built from 19 residues. The CDR3 nucleotides read TGCGCCAGCAGCCAAGGGGTTGTGTGGTATTGGGGGCCGTCCTACGAGCAGTACGTC. Translated, it gives CASSQGVVWYWGPSYEQYV.

This rearrangement joins TRBV28 to TRBJ2-7, with TRBD1 identical over 11 bases. The germline V gene encodes CDR1 MDHEN and CDR2 SYDVKM. V lost 3 bases and J lost 9; bases outside the gene matches: 4. The CDR3 covers 13 residues. DNA of the CDR3: TGTGCCAGCAGTTTCTCGGACAGGGGGCCGCAGTACGTC. Its translation is CASSFSDRGPQYV.

The V gene is TRBV15, the J gene TRBJ2-3, with no clear D. V lost 1 base and J lost 4, with 15 bases in between. The CDR3 spans 16 residues. CDR1 and CDR2 from the germline V gene are LNHNV and YYDKDF (reference sequence). The DNA of the CDR3 is TGTGCCACCAGCAGAGGGATGGTAGTCTCGGCAGATACGCAGTATTTT. Translation: CATSRGMVVSADTQYF.

This clonotype was observed a few times. The rearrangement links TRBV30 to TRBJ2-1; D not certain. This CDR3 has 11 residues. Germline assignment: CDR1 GTSNPN and CDR2 SVGIG (reference sequence). Trimming removed 4 bases at V and 0 bases at J, with 1 base between. CDR3 nucleotide sequence: TGTGCCTGGAACTCCTACAATGAGCAGTTCTTC. This gives the protein CAWNSYNEQFF.

The chain links TRBV20-1 to TRBJ1-1; D gene uncertain. V shed 1 base and J shed 0 bases, with 9 bases lying between them. There are 14 residues in the CDR3. Germline CDR1 and CDR2: DFQATT and SNEGSKA (reference sequence). The DNA for the CDR3 is TGCAGTGCTAGAGGGGGAGCCATGAACACTGAAGCTTTCTTT. Encoded protein: CSARGGAMNTEAFF.

The chain links TRBV4-2 to TRBJ2-7; TRBD2 aligns across 8 bases. CDR1 and CDR2 from the germline V gene are LGHNA and YNFKEQ. The CDR3 is 16 amino acids. With 2 bases clipped from V and 2 bases from J, the junction kept 8 bases outside the gene matches. The CDR3 protein is CASSQIQAGETYEQYF. The CDR3 DNA follows: TGTGCCAGCAGCCAAATCCAAGCGGGGGAGACCTACGAGCAGTACTTC.

This clonotype was seen many times. V is TRBV5-1 and J is TRBJ2-3, with D tentatively TRBD1 or TRBD2 (5 bases each). The CDR3 has 15 residues. CDR1 and CDR2 (germline): SGHRS, YFSETQ. Trimming removed 3 bases from V and 4 bases from J, with 15 bases in between. CDR3 sequence (DNA): TGCGCCAGCAGCTCCCGGGACCCGAGGGCAGATACGCAGTATTTT. Protein: CASSSRDPRADTQYF.

This clonotype was found a few times. The rearrangement links TRBV20-1 to TRBJ2-3, with 7 positions matching TRBD2. V lost 6 bases and J lost 2; bases outside the gene matches: 11. Germline loops: CDR1 DFQATT, CDR2 SNEGSKA (reference sequence). The CDR3 loop spans 15 amino acids. The CDR3 nucleotides are TGCAGTGCCCGAAACCTAGCGGACCTCACAGATACGCAGTATTTT. As protein: CSARNLADLTDTQYF.